This T cell receptor (beta chain) was sequenced in a study of blood T cell repertoires in COVID-19. The wider study: Sample material is recorded as cDNA or gDNA derived from T cells, B-cell-depleted T cells, or PBMCs.

Sequenced by immunoSEQ multiplex PCR; TCRdb stores in-frame clones only, minus some. The table has about 190,000 clones, about 85% seen once; the top ten hold 1.1%. CDR3 size: 16 residues. V lost 5 bases, J lost 14 bases, and 23 bases stayed unmatched. Germline V gene sequence: CDR1 SGHVS, CDR2 FQNEAQ. The chain carries TRBV7-8 and TRBJ1-2; 7 bases agree with TRBD1. Sequenced sample: peripheral blood. This TCR derives from a man aged 25-45 years with acute or convalescent COVID-19. The CDR3 nucleotides are TGTGCCAGCAGCCCCGACAGGGTCCTTCTGGGAGGTGGTATGACCTTC. This gives the protein CASSPDRVLLGGGMTF.